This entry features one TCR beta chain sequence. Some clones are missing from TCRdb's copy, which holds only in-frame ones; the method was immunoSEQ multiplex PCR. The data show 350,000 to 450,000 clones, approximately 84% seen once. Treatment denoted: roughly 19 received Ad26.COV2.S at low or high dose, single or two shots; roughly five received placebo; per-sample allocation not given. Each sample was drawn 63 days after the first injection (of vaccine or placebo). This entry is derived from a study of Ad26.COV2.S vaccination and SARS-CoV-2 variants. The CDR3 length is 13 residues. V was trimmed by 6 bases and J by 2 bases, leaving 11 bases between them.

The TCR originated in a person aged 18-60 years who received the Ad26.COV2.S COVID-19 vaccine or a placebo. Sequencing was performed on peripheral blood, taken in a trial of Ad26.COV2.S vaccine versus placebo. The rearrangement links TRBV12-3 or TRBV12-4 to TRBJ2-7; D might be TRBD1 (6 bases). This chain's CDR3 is CASRVTGAYEQYF. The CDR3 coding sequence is TGTGCCAGCAGGGTGACAGGAGCCTACGAGCAGTACTTC.